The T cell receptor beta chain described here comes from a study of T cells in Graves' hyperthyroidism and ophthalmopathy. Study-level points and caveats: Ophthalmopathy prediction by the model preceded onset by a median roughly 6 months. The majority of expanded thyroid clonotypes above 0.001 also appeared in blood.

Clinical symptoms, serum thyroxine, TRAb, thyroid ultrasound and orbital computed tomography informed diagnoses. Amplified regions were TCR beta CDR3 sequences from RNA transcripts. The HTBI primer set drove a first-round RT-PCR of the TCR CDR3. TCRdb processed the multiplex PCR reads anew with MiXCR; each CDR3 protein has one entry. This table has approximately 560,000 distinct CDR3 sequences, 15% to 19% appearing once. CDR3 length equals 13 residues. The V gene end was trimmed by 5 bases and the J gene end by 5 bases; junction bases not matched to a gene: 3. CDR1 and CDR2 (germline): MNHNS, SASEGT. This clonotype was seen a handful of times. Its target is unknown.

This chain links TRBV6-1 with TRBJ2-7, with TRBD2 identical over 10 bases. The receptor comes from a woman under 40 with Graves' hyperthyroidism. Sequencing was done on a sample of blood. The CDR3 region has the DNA TGTGCCAGCAGTAGCGGGAGGGCCGACGAGCAGTACTTC. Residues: CASSSGRADEQYF.